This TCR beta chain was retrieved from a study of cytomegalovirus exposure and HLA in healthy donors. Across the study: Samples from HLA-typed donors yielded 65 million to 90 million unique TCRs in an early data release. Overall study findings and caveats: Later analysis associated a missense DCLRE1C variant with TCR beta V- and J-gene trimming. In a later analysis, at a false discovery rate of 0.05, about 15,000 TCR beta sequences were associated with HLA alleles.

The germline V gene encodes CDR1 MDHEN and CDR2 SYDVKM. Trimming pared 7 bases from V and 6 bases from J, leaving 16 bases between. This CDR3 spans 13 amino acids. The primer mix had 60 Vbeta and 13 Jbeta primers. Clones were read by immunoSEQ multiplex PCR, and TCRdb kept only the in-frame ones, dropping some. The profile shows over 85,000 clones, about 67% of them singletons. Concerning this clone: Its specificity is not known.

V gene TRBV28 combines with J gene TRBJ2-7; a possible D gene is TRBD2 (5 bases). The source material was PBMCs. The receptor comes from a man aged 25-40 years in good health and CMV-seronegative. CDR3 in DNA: TGTGCCAGCACCTCGGGGAGCGGAGGCGAGCAGTACTTC. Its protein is CASTSGSGGEQYF.